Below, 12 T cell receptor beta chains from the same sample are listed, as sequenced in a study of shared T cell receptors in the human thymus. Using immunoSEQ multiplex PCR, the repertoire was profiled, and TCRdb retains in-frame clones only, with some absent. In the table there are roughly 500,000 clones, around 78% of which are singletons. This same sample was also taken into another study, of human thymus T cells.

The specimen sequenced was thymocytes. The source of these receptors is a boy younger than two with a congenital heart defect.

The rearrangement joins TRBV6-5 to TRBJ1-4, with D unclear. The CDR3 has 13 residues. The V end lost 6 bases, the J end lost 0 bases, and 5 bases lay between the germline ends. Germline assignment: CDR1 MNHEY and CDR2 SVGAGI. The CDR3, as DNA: TGTGCCAGCAGCCCTGCAACTAATGAAAAACTGTTTTTT. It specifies CASSPATNEKLFF.

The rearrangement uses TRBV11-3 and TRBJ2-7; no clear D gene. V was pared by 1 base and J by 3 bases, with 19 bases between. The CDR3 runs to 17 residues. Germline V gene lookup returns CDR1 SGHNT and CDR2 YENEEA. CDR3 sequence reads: CASSLGSWALESYEQYF. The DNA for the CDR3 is TGTGCCAGCAGCTTAGGCAGTTGGGCCCTCGAGAGCTACGAGCAGTACTTC.

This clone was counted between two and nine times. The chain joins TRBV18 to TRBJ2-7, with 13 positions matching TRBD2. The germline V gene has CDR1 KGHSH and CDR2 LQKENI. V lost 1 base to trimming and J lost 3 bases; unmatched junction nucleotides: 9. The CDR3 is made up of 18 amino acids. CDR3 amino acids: CASSPQGGTSGKVYEQYF. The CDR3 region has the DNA TGTGCCAGCTCACCACAGGGGGGGACTAGCGGGAAAGTCTACGAGCAGTACTTC.

CDR3: CASTPLTGVGGYTF. The CDR3 region has the DNA TGTGCCAGCACTCCCCTTACGGGGGTAGGAGGCTACACCTTC. The chain uses TRBV27 and TRBJ1-2; D might be TRBD1 (5 bases). Germline values: CDR1 MNHEY, CDR2 SMNVEV (reference sequence). CDR3 length: 14 residues. Trimming shortened V by 7 bases and J by 8 bases, and 20 bases separated the two germline ends.

The CDR3 DNA reads TGTGCCAGCAGCACCCAATCGGGACAGGGAGTTCCGATGGGGGAGCTGTTTTTT. This gives the protein CASSTQSGQGVPMGELFF. The chain carries TRBV7-9 and TRBJ2-2; 9 positions match TRBD1. The CDR3 is 18 amino acids. With V trimmed by 5 bases and J by 8 bases, 18 bases remained unmatched. The germline V gene encodes CDR1 SEHNR and CDR2 FQNEAQ (reference sequence).

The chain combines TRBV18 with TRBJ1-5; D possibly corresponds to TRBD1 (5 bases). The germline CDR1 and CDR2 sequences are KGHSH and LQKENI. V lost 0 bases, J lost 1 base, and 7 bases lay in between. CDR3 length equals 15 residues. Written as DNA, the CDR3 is TGTGCCAGCTCACCACCGGGACTAAGCAATCAGCCCCAGCATTTT. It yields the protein CASSPPGLSNQPQHF.

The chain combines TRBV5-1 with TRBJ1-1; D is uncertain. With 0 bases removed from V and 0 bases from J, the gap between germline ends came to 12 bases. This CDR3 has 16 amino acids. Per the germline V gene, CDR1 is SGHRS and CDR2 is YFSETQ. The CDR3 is CASSLGEESVNTEAFF. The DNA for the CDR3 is TGCGCCAGCAGCTTGGGGGAGGAGTCGGTGAACACTGAAGCTTTCTTT.

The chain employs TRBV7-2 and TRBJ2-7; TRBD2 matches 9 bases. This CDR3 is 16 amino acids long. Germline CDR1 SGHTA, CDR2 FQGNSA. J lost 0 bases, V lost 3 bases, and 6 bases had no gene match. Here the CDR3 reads CASSLVRLADSYEQYF. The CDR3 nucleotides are TGTGCCAGCAGCTTGGTCCGACTAGCGGACTCCTACGAGCAGTACTTC. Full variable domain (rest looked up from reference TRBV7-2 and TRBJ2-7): GAGVSQSPSNKVTEKGKDVELRCDPISGHTALYWYRQSLGQGLEFLIYFQGNSAPDKSGLPSDRFSAERTGGSVSTLTIQRTQQEDSAVYLCASSLVRLADSYEQYFGPGTRLTVT.

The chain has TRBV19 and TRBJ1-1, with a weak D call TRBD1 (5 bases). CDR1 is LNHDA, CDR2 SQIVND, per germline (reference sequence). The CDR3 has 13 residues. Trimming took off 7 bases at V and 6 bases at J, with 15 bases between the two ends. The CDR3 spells CASTPGRVAEAFF. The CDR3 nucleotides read TGTGCCAGTACCCCAGGGAGGGTCGCTGAAGCTTTCTTT.

CDR3 nucleotide sequence: TGTGCCTGGAAGATGCCAGGGCCACGCCGGGACACTGAAGCTTTCTTT. Its protein product is CAWKMPGPRRDTEAFF. The rearrangement joins TRBV30 to TRBJ1-1; D perhaps matches TRBD1 (5 bases). Germline V gives CDR1 GTSNPN, CDR2 SVGIG (reference sequence). The CDR3 sequence is 16 residues long. The V gene lost 4 bases and the J gene lost 3 bases, with 21 bases spanning the gap. Supplemented by reference TRBV30 and TRBJ1-1, the full variable domain reads SQTIHQWPATLVQPVGSPLSLECTVEGTSNPNLYWYRQAAGRGLQLLFYSVGIGQISSEVPQNLSASRPQDRQFILSSKKLLLSDSGFYLCAWKMPGPRRDTEAFFGQGTRLTVV.

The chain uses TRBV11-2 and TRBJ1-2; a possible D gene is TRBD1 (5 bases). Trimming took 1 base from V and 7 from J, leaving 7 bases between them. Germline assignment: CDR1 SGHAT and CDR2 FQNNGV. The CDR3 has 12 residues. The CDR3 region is CASSLGGVGYTF. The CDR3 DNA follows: TGTGCCAGCAGCTTAGGGGGCGTTGGCTACACCTTC.

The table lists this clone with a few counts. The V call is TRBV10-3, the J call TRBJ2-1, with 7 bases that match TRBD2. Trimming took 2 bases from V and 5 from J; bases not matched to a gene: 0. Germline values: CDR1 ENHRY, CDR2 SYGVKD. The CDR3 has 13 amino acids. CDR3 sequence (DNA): TGTGCCATCAGTGAGGGGGGGGACAATGAGCAGTTCTTC. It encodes CAISEGGDNEQFF.